This TCR beta chain was sequenced in a study of PD-1 blockade in classical Hodgkin lymphoma. A single count supports this clone. Its antigen is as yet unknown. As for time point: cycle 4 day 1 (C4D1), after 5 to 7 weeks of nivolumab. Each of the patients experienced relapse following autologous stem cell transplantation, and their brentuximab vedotin exposure differed. Negative magnetic selection isolated CD4+ T cells from thawed PBMCs. Study-level points and caveats: Exclusion removed patients who began nivolumab under 1 year after ASCT. Only CD4+ TCR diversity, not CD8+, had risen significantly by C4D1.

Germline V gene lookup returns CDR1 SGDLS and CDR2 YYNGEE. The V segment lost 0 bases and the J segment 8 bases; nucleotides outside the gene matches: 5. The CDR3 runs to 15 residues. Some clones are missing from TCRdb's copy, which holds only in-frame ones; the method was immunoSEQ multiplex PCR. The repertoire includes 25,000 to 30,000 clones, approximately 80% of them detected once, and approximately 0.62% sits in the top ten. This chain links TRBV9 with TRBJ1-4; TRBD1 agrees at 9 bases. The source of this sequence is a human donor with classical Hodgkin lymphoma. The sequences come from CD4+ T cells from blood, collected before the fourth cycle of nivolumab. This chain's CDR3 is CASSVATGGKEKLFF. CDR3 coding DNA: TGTGCCAGCAGCGTAGCGACAGGGGGGAAAGAAAAACTGTTTTTT.